The following is a T cell receptor beta chain sequence with its context. This CDR3 is built from 14 residues. The trim removed 4 bases at V and 5 bases at J, leaving 4 bases unmatched. Germline CDR1 is SGDLS and CDR2 is YYNGEE. This sample is drawn from a study of blood T cell repertoires in COVID-19. On the study more broadly: Samples representing acute and convalescent COVID-19 were sourced from the United States, Italy and Spain. Nucleic acid was either cDNA or gDNA, and it came from T cells, B-cell-depleted T cells, or PBMCs.

Original handling: Counts of nucleated cells, estimated from reference gene primer amplification, were obtained. The repertoire was sequenced with immunoSEQ multiplex PCR; TCRdb's copy has only in-frame clones and lacks some. V, J and clone size are those of that table, while D and trimming were read from the DNA. The sample has 200,000 or so clones, around 84% seen once. The genes are TRBV9 and TRBJ2-5, with 11 bases fitting TRBD2. Input material: peripheral blood. This sequence was found in a man younger than 45 with active or convalescent COVID-19. The CDR3: CASSPRLAGETQYF. The CDR3 DNA sequence: TGTGCCAGCAGCCCCCGACTAGCGGGGGAGACCCAGTACTTC.